This is a list of T cell receptor beta chains from one sample in a study of blood T cell repertoires in COVID-19. The repertoire was sequenced with immunoSEQ multiplex PCR; TCRdb's copy has only in-frame clones and lacks some. This repertoire shows 220,000 or so clones, about 83% found once; its top ten account for roughly 2%. The sample consisted of PBMCs or T cells enriched from blood (not recorded which). The receptor set was obtained from a woman aged 45-59 years who had recovered from COVID-19. The CDR3 runs from the conserved cysteine through the conserved F or W. The order of the fields is CDR3 DNA, CDR3 protein, CDR3 length, D gene, V gene, clone size, J gene. The D gene is left open where the match is weak. Clone size is shown for a subset of rows, as once, few, many or a class of expanded clone.

cdr3_nt: TGCGCCAGCAGCCAAGATTGGGGGGTCGGTGAAAAACTGTTTTTT; cdr3_aa: CASSQDWGVGEKLFF; cdr3_length: 15; d_call: .; v_call: TRBV4-3; clone_size: .; j_call: TRBJ1-4
cdr3_nt: TGTGCCAGCAGTTGGGACAGGGCATACGAGCAGTACTTC; cdr3_aa: CASSWDRAYEQYF; cdr3_length: 13; d_call: TRBD1; v_call: TRBV7-2; clone_size: .; j_call: TRBJ2-7
cdr3_nt: TGCAGCGTACGTAGCGGGAGGGGGAATGAGCAGTTCTTC; cdr3_aa: CSVRSGRGNEQFF; cdr3_length: 13; d_call: TRBD2; v_call: TRBV29-1; clone_size: .; j_call: TRBJ2-1
cdr3_nt: TGTGCCTGGTCTCTACAAGAGACCCAGTACTTC; cdr3_aa: CAWSLQETQYF; cdr3_length: 11; d_call: .; v_call: TRBV30; clone_size: .; j_call: TRBJ2-5
cdr3_nt: TGCGCCAGCAGTCCACGGGAGGGCGAGCCTCACGAAAATATAAACTATGGCTACACCTTC; cdr3_aa: CASSPREGEPHENINYGYTF; cdr3_length: 20; d_call: .; v_call: TRBV23-1; clone_size: .; j_call: TRBJ1-2
cdr3_nt: TGTGCCAGCAGTCCGGCGGGGCCCTACGAGCAGTACTTC; cdr3_aa: CASSPAGPYEQYF; cdr3_length: 13; d_call: .; v_call: TRBV6-5; clone_size: .; j_call: TRBJ2-7
cdr3_nt: TGCAGCGTTGAGACTCGACGACAGGGTTTGGCTTTCTTT; cdr3_aa: CSVETRRQGLAFF; cdr3_length: 13; d_call: TRBD1; v_call: TRBV29-1; clone_size: .; j_call: TRBJ1-1
cdr3_nt: TGTGCTAGTGGTTCGACCCAAACCACCCCTAGCGGCTTAAACACCGGGGAGCTGTTTTTT; cdr3_aa: CASGSTQTTPSGLNTGELFF; cdr3_length: 20; d_call: TRBD2; v_call: TRBV12-5; clone_size: .; j_call: TRBJ2-2
cdr3_nt: TGTGCCAGCAGCTTAGCATTCGGGCGGGGAGCCACCGGGGAGCTGTTTTTT; cdr3_aa: CASSLAFGRGATGELFF; cdr3_length: 17; d_call: .; v_call: TRBV7-9; clone_size: .; j_call: TRBJ2-2
cdr3_nt: TGTGCCAGCAGTGAAGCGTCAAGCGGGAGGACTAATACGCAGTATTTT; cdr3_aa: CASSEASSGRTNTQYF; cdr3_length: 16; d_call: TRBD2; v_call: TRBV2; clone_size: once; j_call: TRBJ2-3
cdr3_nt: TGTGCCAGCAGCCAAGTCACCTACGAGCAGTACTTC; cdr3_aa: CASSQVTYEQYF; cdr3_length: 12; d_call: .; v_call: TRBV14; clone_size: .; j_call: TRBJ2-7
cdr3_nt: TGCGCCAGCAGACGGGAATTCTCCTACGAGCAGTACTTC; cdr3_aa: CASRREFSYEQYF; cdr3_length: 13; d_call: .; v_call: TRBV5-1; clone_size: once; j_call: TRBJ2-7
cdr3_nt: TGTGCCAGCAGCCCATTGCCGGGACTAGCGGTCCAAGAGACCCAGTACTTC; cdr3_aa: CASSPLPGLAVQETQYF; cdr3_length: 17; d_call: TRBD2; v_call: TRBV11-3; clone_size: .; j_call: TRBJ2-5
cdr3_nt: TGTGCCAGCAGTTTATTTAGTTGGGACAGGGGAGAAGGCTACACCTTC; cdr3_aa: CASSLFSWDRGEGYTF; cdr3_length: 16; d_call: TRBD1; v_call: TRBV27; clone_size: .; j_call: TRBJ1-2
cdr3_nt: TGTGCCAGCAGTTTCGGGGGTATCGAGACCCAGTACTTC; cdr3_aa: CASSFGGIETQYF; cdr3_length: 13; d_call: .; v_call: TRBV7-2; clone_size: .; j_call: TRBJ2-5
cdr3_nt: TGTGCCAGCAGCTTTAGATCCGGGACAGCCTCTGAAGCTTTCTTT; cdr3_aa: CASSFRSGTASEAFF; cdr3_length: 15; d_call: TRBD1; v_call: TRBV7-8; clone_size: few; j_call: TRBJ1-1
cdr3_nt: TGTGCCAGGGTACTAGCGGGGGTACTCTCCTACGAGCAGTACTTC; cdr3_aa: CARVLAGVLSYEQYF; cdr3_length: 15; d_call: TRBD2; v_call: TRBV6-5; clone_size: .; j_call: TRBJ2-7
cdr3_nt: TGTGCCAGTAGTAGCCCGTTCGAGCAGGGGGCTAATTCACCCCTCCACTTT; cdr3_aa: CASSSPFEQGANSPLHF; cdr3_length: 17; d_call: TRBD1; v_call: TRBV19; clone_size: .; j_call: TRBJ1-6
cdr3_nt: TGTGCCATCAGTGATCAGGGAAGAGAGCAGTACTTC; cdr3_aa: CAISDQGREQYF; cdr3_length: 12; d_call: .; v_call: TRBV10-3; clone_size: .; j_call: TRBJ2-7
cdr3_nt: TGTGCCAGCAGTTACGGACAGGGTATTGACTATGGCTACACCTTC; cdr3_aa: CASSYGQGIDYGYTF; cdr3_length: 15; d_call: TRBD1; v_call: TRBV6-5; clone_size: .; j_call: TRBJ1-2
cdr3_nt: TGTGCCAGCAGCGTTTCTAGCGGGGGGGCTGGTACGCAGTATTTT; cdr3_aa: CASSVSSGGAGTQYF; cdr3_length: 15; d_call: TRBD2; v_call: TRBV9; clone_size: .; j_call: TRBJ2-3
cdr3_nt: TGTGCCAGCAGTTTATTAGGGGATGGTTCACCCCTCCACTTT; cdr3_aa: CASSLLGDGSPLHF; cdr3_length: 14; d_call: .; v_call: TRBV27; clone_size: .; j_call: TRBJ1-6
cdr3_nt: TGTGCCAGCAGTTACCGGCACGTTGGAGTCGTTGAGCAGTTCTTC; cdr3_aa: CASSYRHVGVVEQFF; cdr3_length: 15; d_call: .; v_call: TRBV6-2/TRBV6-3; clone_size: .; j_call: TRBJ2-1
cdr3_nt: TGTGCCAGTAGTACACAGGGGAGTTATGATGAAAAACTGTTTTTT; cdr3_aa: CASSTQGSYDEKLFF; cdr3_length: 15; d_call: TRBD1; v_call: TRBV19; clone_size: .; j_call: TRBJ1-4
cdr3_nt: TGCGCCAGCAGCTTGGGACAGGGCTACACTGAAGCTTTCTTT; cdr3_aa: CASSLGQGYTEAFF; cdr3_length: 14; d_call: TRBD1; v_call: TRBV5-1; clone_size: few; j_call: TRBJ1-1
cdr3_nt: TGCGCCAGCAGCTTGGCCTACAGGGGGCTGGGGAACACTGAAGCTTTCTTT; cdr3_aa: CASSLAYRGLGNTEAFF; cdr3_length: 17; d_call: TRBD1; v_call: TRBV5-1; clone_size: .; j_call: TRBJ1-1
cdr3_nt: TGTGCCAGCAGTTCCCACAGGGATCATAATTCACCCCTCCACTTT; cdr3_aa: CASSSHRDHNSPLHF; cdr3_length: 15; d_call: .; v_call: TRBV6-4; clone_size: once; j_call: TRBJ1-6
cdr3_nt: TGTGCCACCAGTGATTTCACTAGCGGGGGGGCCCACGAGCAGTACTTC; cdr3_aa: CATSDFTSGGAHEQYF; cdr3_length: 16; d_call: TRBD2; v_call: TRBV24-1; clone_size: .; j_call: TRBJ2-7
cdr3_nt: TGTGCCAGCAGCTTAGGTCCTAGCGGGGCCCTGGGCGAGCAGTACTTC; cdr3_aa: CASSLGPSGALGEQYF; cdr3_length: 16; d_call: TRBD2; v_call: TRBV7-8; clone_size: .; j_call: TRBJ2-7
cdr3_nt: TGTGCCAGCAGTCCTTCAGGGACTGGGGCCAACGTCCTGACTTTC; cdr3_aa: CASSPSGTGANVLTF; cdr3_length: 15; d_call: .; v_call: TRBV6-5; clone_size: .; j_call: TRBJ2-6
cdr3_nt: TGTGCCAGCAAAAACCCGGGACAGGGTAGCAATGAGCAGTTCTTC; cdr3_aa: CASKNPGQGSNEQFF; cdr3_length: 15; d_call: TRBD1; v_call: TRBV28; clone_size: .; j_call: TRBJ2-1
cdr3_nt: TGCGCCAGCAGCCAAGCCGGGACAGGGGTGGACGAGCAGTACTTC; cdr3_aa: CASSQAGTGVDEQYF; cdr3_length: 15; d_call: TRBD1; v_call: TRBV4-1; clone_size: .; j_call: TRBJ2-7
cdr3_nt: TGTGCCAGCAGTTTTAGGACAGGGGGCGATCAGCCCCAGCATTTT; cdr3_aa: CASSFRTGGDQPQHF; cdr3_length: 15; d_call: TRBD1; v_call: TRBV27; clone_size: few; j_call: TRBJ1-5
cdr3_nt: TGTGCCAGCAGCACCACAGGGATCACTGAAGCTTTCTTT; cdr3_aa: CASSTTGITEAFF; cdr3_length: 13; d_call: .; v_call: TRBV13; clone_size: .; j_call: TRBJ1-1
cdr3_nt: TGTGCCAGCAAAGACAGGGGGAGTCAGCCCCAGCATTTT; cdr3_aa: CASKDRGSQPQHF; cdr3_length: 13; d_call: TRBD1; v_call: TRBV2; clone_size: .; j_call: TRBJ1-5
cdr3_nt: TGTGCCAGCAGTTACGGGGACAGGGGCTGGGAGACCCAGTACTTC; cdr3_aa: CASSYGDRGWETQYF; cdr3_length: 15; d_call: TRBD1; v_call: TRBV6-2/TRBV6-3; clone_size: .; j_call: TRBJ2-5
cdr3_nt: TGTGCCAGCAACCCCGGGACAGGGTTTGAGCAGCCCCAGCATTTT; cdr3_aa: CASNPGTGFEQPQHF; cdr3_length: 15; d_call: TRBD1; v_call: TRBV28; clone_size: .; j_call: TRBJ1-5
cdr3_nt: TGTGCCTGGAGTTTAGCCGGGACAGGGGGCCCCTACGAGCAGTACTTC; cdr3_aa: CAWSLAGTGGPYEQYF; cdr3_length: 16; d_call: TRBD1; v_call: TRBV30; clone_size: .; j_call: TRBJ2-7
cdr3_nt: TGTGCCAGCAGCTTCCTACCGTCCTACAATGAGCAGTTCTTC; cdr3_aa: CASSFLPSYNEQFF; cdr3_length: 14; d_call: .; v_call: TRBV11-3; clone_size: few; j_call: TRBJ2-1
cdr3_nt: TGTGCCAGCAGCTTTAGCGGGAGAGGGGATGAGCAGTTCTTC; cdr3_aa: CASSFSGRGDEQFF; cdr3_length: 14; d_call: TRBD2; v_call: TRBV7-9; clone_size: few; j_call: TRBJ2-1
cdr3_nt: TGTGCCAGCAGCTTAGCGTCAGGGAAGAACACTGAAGCTTTCTTT; cdr3_aa: CASSLASGKNTEAFF; cdr3_length: 15; d_call: .; v_call: TRBV7-9; clone_size: .; j_call: TRBJ1-1
cdr3_nt: TGTGCCAGCAGCGTAGAGCCTAACACTGAAGCTTTCTTT; cdr3_aa: CASSVEPNTEAFF; cdr3_length: 13; d_call: .; v_call: TRBV9; clone_size: .; j_call: TRBJ1-1
cdr3_nt: TGTGCCAGTAACAACCAGGGTTACGAGCAGTACTTC; cdr3_aa: CASNNQGYEQYF; cdr3_length: 12; d_call: .; v_call: TRBV19; clone_size: .; j_call: TRBJ2-7
cdr3_nt: TGCGCCAGCAGCCAAGATGGAGGGATAGGGGGCTACACCTTC; cdr3_aa: CASSQDGGIGGYTF; cdr3_length: 14; d_call: .; v_call: TRBV4-1; clone_size: .; j_call: TRBJ1-2
cdr3_nt: TGTGCCAGCAGCTTCGGGGGCTCCTACGAGCAGTACTTC; cdr3_aa: CASSFGGSYEQYF; cdr3_length: 13; d_call: .; v_call: TRBV5-4; clone_size: .; j_call: TRBJ2-7
cdr3_nt: TGTGCCAGCAGCCCCGGGGGGGGGAATCAGCCCCAGCATTTT; cdr3_aa: CASSPGGGNQPQHF; cdr3_length: 14; d_call: .; v_call: TRBV7-6; clone_size: .; j_call: TRBJ1-5
cdr3_nt: TGCGCCAGCAGCCAAGACTGGGCAAGCACAGATACGCAGTATTTT; cdr3_aa: CASSQDWASTDTQYF; cdr3_length: 15; d_call: .; v_call: TRBV4-3; clone_size: once; j_call: TRBJ2-3
cdr3_nt: TGTGCCATCAGTGGGGCCCTCGGGACAGGGGAAGAGACCCAGTACTTC; cdr3_aa: CAISGALGTGEETQYF; cdr3_length: 16; d_call: TRBD1; v_call: TRBV10-3; clone_size: .; j_call: TRBJ2-5
cdr3_nt: TGTGCCAGCAGCCAGACACAGGGAAACTCACCCCTCCACTTT; cdr3_aa: CASSQTQGNSPLHF; cdr3_length: 14; d_call: .; v_call: TRBV14; clone_size: .; j_call: TRBJ1-6
cdr3_nt: TGTGCCAGCAGCTTGGGAGGGGGTAGCAATCAGCCCCAGCATTTT; cdr3_aa: CASSLGGGSNQPQHF; cdr3_length: 15; d_call: .; v_call: TRBV5-4; clone_size: .; j_call: TRBJ1-5
cdr3_nt: TGTGCCAGCTCACCCATAGCGGGGGGAGATAATGAAAAACTGTTTTTT; cdr3_aa: CASSPIAGGDNEKLFF; cdr3_length: 16; d_call: .; v_call: TRBV18; clone_size: .; j_call: TRBJ1-4
cdr3_nt: TGCGCCAGCAGCCCAGGGACTAGCGGGGGCCCAGAGAATGAGCAGTTCTTC; cdr3_aa: CASSPGTSGGPENEQFF; cdr3_length: 17; d_call: TRBD2; v_call: TRBV4-3; clone_size: .; j_call: TRBJ2-1
cdr3_nt: TGTGCCAGTAGTCCACAGGGCGCCGGGGAGCTGTTTTTT; cdr3_aa: CASSPQGAGELFF; cdr3_length: 13; d_call: .; v_call: TRBV19; clone_size: .; j_call: TRBJ2-2